Below, one T cell receptor beta chain is given with its context. Its specific antigen is unknown. Base qualities are not recorded, but no much larger clone differs from it by a single base. The immunoSEQ Assay, a bias-controlled multiplex PCR, was used to amplify TCRbeta CDR3 regions from genomic DNA. In the source study's methods: The number of nucleated cells in each sample was estimated by amplification of reference gene primers within the assay. Sequence reads were collapsed and filtered to measure the absolute abundance of every unique TCRbeta CDR3 rearrangement. For each sample, productive Simpson clonality was calculated by taking the square root of Simpson's diversity index across productive rearrangements. TCRdb re-hosts the immuneACCESS table, in-frame sequences only. Its copies lack some clones; in the studies checked, an unresolved V gene accounts for under half of them, and the cause for the rest is not known. That table furnishes V, J and clone size, whereas the DNA furnished D and trimming. In all, the sample holds 400,000 or so clones, and approximately 90% of those were seen once. Clones ranked in the top ten supply roughly 1.6% of the sample.

The data were obtained in a study of blood T cell repertoires in COVID-19 (dated by TCRdb to about 2020). At the level of the whole study: Collaborator samples came from the United States, Italy and Spain and covered acute and convalescent phases of COVID-19. The prospective study material was composed of cDNA or gDNA derived from T cells, B-cell-depleted T cells, or PBMCs. The dataset comprised deeply sampled blood TCRbeta repertoires from subjects exposed to, actively infected with, or recovered from COVID-19. The repertoires were released in a freely available public database intended as a resource for research on the immune response to SARS-CoV-2. Samples came from the ongoing ImmuneRACE study (first 160 participants) plus 1,254 subjects from 6 global collaborators. Nearly every sample came with metadata listing a de-identified subject ID, COVID-19 status, age in years and sex. Where HLA class I and class II types were available, the types were taken from metadata supplied by the sample provider, not from assay-based typing.

Points the paper makes about the study in general: The quantity of clinical and demographic metadata differed by source and by participant and was supplied without curation.

From a lookup of the germline V gene, CDR1 and CDR2 are SGHTA and FQGNSA. The CDR3 measures 15 amino acids from cysteine to phenylalanine. Here the CDR3 DNA is all that survives: 45 bases in frame from base 1. Trimming takes 5 bases from V and 1 base from J, and the germline ends sit 12 bases apart. One collaborating source in Seattle enrolled patients while the patients were actively infected and followed the patients over time throughout the course of disease. The collaborating institutions used their own protocols to collect whole blood in K2EDTA tubes. For TCRbeta analysis, collaborator samples were shipped as frozen whole blood, as isolated PBMCs, or as DNA extracted from either sample type.

The sequence is built from TRBV7-2 and TRBJ1-5; the D gene assignment is ambiguous. The sample consisted of peripheral blood. This sequence originates from a woman between 40 and 50 years old with COVID-19, enrolled during active disease. The nucleotides read TGTGCCAGCAGCACGGAGGTACGGAGCAATCAGCCCCAGCATTTT. The translation is CASSTEVRSNQPQHF.